Each of the 30 T cell receptor beta chains below was sequenced from the same sample in a study of tumor-infiltrating lymphocytes in oesophageal squamous cell carcinoma. Using its own MiXCR run on the PCR reads, TCRdb lists one record per CDR3 protein. Altogether more than 9,000 distinct CDR3 sequences are present, about 50% being singletons, with the ten largest covering more than 20%. Sample: esophageal tumor tissue. These receptor sequences come from a male donor with esophageal squamous cell carcinoma.

The J gene is TRBJ2-7, the V gene TRBV7-2; 7 bases map to TRBD1. The CDR3 contains 15 residues. J lost 4 bases, V lost 1 base, and 7 bases had no gene match. Germline values: CDR1 SGHTA, CDR2 FQGNSA. The CDR3 region is CASSLGGTAGYEQYF. In nucleotides, the CDR3 is TGTGCCAGCAGCTTAGGGGGGACAGCCGGTTACGAGCAGTACTTC.

This chain uses TRBV7-2 with TRBJ1-1, with D maybe TRBD1 (6 bases). The CDR3 length is 15 residues. V gave up 6 bases and J gave up 4 bases, with 18 bases separating them. Germline assignment: CDR1 SGHTA and CDR2 FQGNSA. CDR3 residues: CASSSYGGASTEAFF. CDR3 nucleotide sequence: TGTGCCAGCAGTTCTTATGGGGGGGCTAGCACTGAAGCTTTCTTT.

The chain links TRBV28 to TRBJ2-5, with 7 bases fitting TRBD1. V was clipped by 5 bases and J by 9 bases; unmatched bases: 12. This CDR3 has 14 amino acids. From germline, CDR1 is MDHEN and CDR2 SYDVKM. The CDR3 region is CASSAPGQSWAQYF. In DNA, the CDR3 is TGTGCCAGCAGTGCTCCGGGACAGAGTTGGGCCCAGTACTTC.

The J gene is TRBJ2-3, the V gene TRBV7-3; 12 bases map to TRBD2. Germline trimming cut 2 bases from V and 0 bases from J; bases unmatched to any gene: 6. This CDR3 is built from 18 residues. Germline CDR1 and CDR2: SGHTA and FQGTGA. The CDR3 DNA reads as TGTGCCAGCAGCTTAGGGAGGACTAGCGGGACTAGCACAGATACGCAGTATTTT. It codes for CASSLGRTSGTSTDTQYF.

This clonotype was seen repeatedly, ten times or more. The V call is TRBV4-2, the J call TRBJ2-1; TRBD2 matches at 10 bases. The V gene's germline CDR1 is LGHNA and CDR2 YNFKEQ. Trimming cost V 7 bases and J 7 bases; bases outside gene matches: 13. The CDR3 runs to 16 residues. The DNA of the CDR3 is TGTGCCAGCACGACACTAGCGGGGTACTCTACAAATGAGCAGTTCTTC. Its translation is CASTTLAGYSTNEQFF.

There are many counts of this clonotype. The rearrangement links TRBV28 to TRBJ2-5, with 11 bases lining up with TRBD1. V lost 1 base, J lost 1 base, and 20 bases stayed unmatched. The germline gives CDR1 MDHEN, CDR2 SYDVKM. The length of the CDR3 is 22 residues. The CDR3 coding sequence is TGTGCCAGCAGTTTATCGGGACAGGGGGGCCCCATTACGGGCGCAGTCCAAGAGACCCAGTACTTC. Protein product: CASSLSGQGGPITGAVQETQYF.

The chain couples TRBV7-2 to TRBJ2-3, with unresolved D. The CDR3 is made up of 17 amino acids. Germline CDR1 and CDR2: SGHTA and FQGNSA. V lost 1 base, J lost 3 bases, and 17 bases lay in between. The CDR3 spells CASSLEWQAGVTDTQYF. The CDR3 region has the DNA TGTGCCAGCAGCTTAGAATGGCAGGCAGGTGTTACAGATACGCAGTATTTT.

The chain combines TRBV29-1 with TRBJ2-2; the D is unclear. V lost 6 bases and J 0 bases, leaving 14 bases between the germline ends. CDR1 and CDR2 from the germline V gene are SQVTM and ANQGSEA. This CDR3 is built from 15 residues. The CDR3 nucleotides are TGCAGCGTCCGCGAACCGCCCTCGAACACCGGGGAGCTGTTTTTT. This codes for CSVREPPSNTGELFF.

This chain uses TRBV7-3 with TRBJ2-3; 8 bases map to TRBD2. V trimming: 2 bases; J trimming: 1 base; junction bases outside the gene matches: 5. The CDR3 loop spans 16 amino acids. Germline V lookup: CDR1 SGHTA, CDR2 FQGTGA. Here the CDR3 reads CASSLGGLAGTDTQYF. The DNA of the CDR3 is TGTGCCAGCAGCTTAGGAGGACTAGCTGGCACAGATACGCAGTATTTT.

This clonotype ranks as medium-sized (0.01 to 0.1%). CDR3 DNA sequence: TGTGCCATCAGTGAGTCTTCTAGGGTCCTCACTAGCACAGATACGCAGTATTTT. Translated, it gives CAISESSRVLTSTDTQYF. The chain carries TRBV10-3 and TRBJ2-3; D is unresolved. V was cut by 0 bases and J by 0 bases, with 16 bases left in between. Germline CDR1 reads ENHRY; CDR2 reads SYGVKD. The length of the CDR3 is 18 residues.

This rearrangement joins TRBV7-6 to TRBJ1-1; D may be TRBD1 (6 bases). Germline V gene sequence: CDR1 SGHVS, CDR2 FNYEAQ. The CDR3 totals 15 residues. Trimming stripped 6 bases from V and 0 bases from J, with 14 bases between. CDR3 amino acids: CASRDPGQMNTEAFF. In nucleotides, the CDR3 is TGTGCCAGCAGGGACCCGGGACAAATGAACACTGAAGCTTTCTTT.

The V call is TRBV7-2, the J call TRBJ2-1, with D possibly TRBD2 on 5 matching bases. V shed 3 bases and J shed 2 bases, with 17 bases lying between them. This CDR3 has 17 amino acids. From germline, CDR1 is SGHTA and CDR2 FQGNSA. The CDR3 here is CASSLERTYPPYNEQFF. In DNA form, the CDR3 reads TGTGCCAGCAGCTTGGAAAGGACTTACCCGCCCTACAATGAGCAGTTCTTC.

The rearrangement joins TRBV7-8 to TRBJ2-3, with D maybe TRBD1 (6 bases). Per the germline V gene, CDR1 is SGHVS and CDR2 is FQNEAQ. The CDR3 sequence is 17 residues long. V lost 5 bases, J lost 4 bases, and 22 bases lay in between. CDR3 sequence reads: CASSLLQLGGASDTQYF. In nucleotides, the CDR3 is TGTGCCAGCAGCCTACTTCAACTAGGGGGAGCCTCAGATACGCAGTATTTT.

The rearrangement joins TRBV7-6 to TRBJ2-3; 9 nucleotides line up with TRBD2. The junction had 17 bases not matched to a gene; V was cut back by 5 bases and J by 11 bases. Looked up from germline, CDR1 is SGHVS and CDR2 is FNYEAQ. This CDR3 is 16 amino acids long. The CDR3 reads CASSPLPSGVVNEQYF. The CDR3 region has the DNA TGTGCCAGCAGCCCCTTGCCTAGCGGGGTCGTGAACGAGCAGTATTTT.

CDR3 DNA sequence: TGTGCCACCAGTGATGCCGGGACAGGAGCAATATACGAGCAGTACTTC. As protein: CATSDAGTGAIYEQYF. The chain is built from TRBV24-1 and TRBJ2-5; 8 bases align to TRBD1. TRBJ2-7 explains the end of the DNA better; the J call may be wrong. This CDR3 has 16 amino acids. CDR1 is KGHDR, CDR2 SFDVKD, per germline.

This clonotype is categorized as medium-sized. J is TRBJ1-4 and V is TRBV7-3; D might be TRBD1 (5 bases). CDR3 length: 13 residues. Trimming cost V 0 bases and J 7 bases, with 6 bases left between them. The germline V gene has CDR1 SGHTA and CDR2 FQGTGA. The CDR3 coding sequence is TGTGCCAGCAGCTTAACGGGGGGTGAAAAACTGTTTTTT. Protein: CASSLTGGEKLFF.

The chain couples TRBV11-3 to TRBJ2-1; D ambiguous. The V gene's germline CDR1 is SGHNT and CDR2 YENEEA. The CDR3 has 15 amino acids. The V gene lost 1 base and the J gene lost 0 bases, with 7 bases spanning the gap. This chain's CDR3 is CASSLGSSSYNEQFF. The CDR3 DNA reads TGTGCCAGCAGCTTAGGGTCAAGCTCCTACAATGAGCAGTTCTTC. Based on the CDR3 plus reference TRBV11-3 and TRBJ2-1, the full variable domain is EAGVVQSPRYKIIEKKQPVAFWCNPISGHNTLYWYLQNLGQGPELLIRYENEEAVDDSQLPKDRFSAERLKGVDSTLKIQPAELGDSAVYLCASSLGSSSYNEQFFGPGTRLTVL.

The chain employs TRBV6-2 or TRBV6-3 and TRBJ2-5; D uncertain. The end of the DNA aligns better with TRBJ2-3, so the J call may be wrong. Germline CDR1 is MNHEY and CDR2 is SVGEGT. The CDR3 contains 13 residues. The DNA of the CDR3 is TGTGCCAGCAGTTACTCCGCAGGATATACGCAGTATTTT. Its protein product is CASSYSAGYTQYF.

The chain links TRBV6-2 or TRBV6-3 to TRBJ2-3, with 8 bases lining up with TRBD1. The end of the DNA aligns better with TRBJ2-7, so the J call may be wrong. Germline lookup yields CDR1 MNHEY and CDR2 SVGEGT. The CDR3 sequence is 14 residues long. The CDR3 bases are TGTGCCAGCAGTGAACAGGGGGGACCCTACGAGCAGTACTTC. It specifies CASSEQGGPYEQYF.

The chain uses TRBV28 and TRBJ2-3, with D maybe TRBD2 (7 bases). The J call may be faulty, since TRBJ2-7 better matches the DNA end. CDR1 MDHEN and CDR2 SYDVKM come from the germline V gene. This CDR3 has 14 residues. CDR3 coding DNA: TGTGCCAGCAGAAAAAGGGGGAGGGCCTACGAGCAGTACTTC. Translated: CASRKRGRAYEQYF.

The rearrangement joins TRBV7-6 to TRBJ2-3, with 7 bases aligning to TRBD1. Trimming took 5 bases from V and 4 from J; bases not matched to a gene: 12. The CDR3 sequence is 16 residues long. Germline V gives CDR1 SGHVS, CDR2 FNYEAQ. Here the CDR3 reads CASSRGSGQSADTQYF. The CDR3 DNA reads as TGTGCCAGCAGCAGAGGATCGGGACAGTCTGCAGATACGCAGTATTTT.

By proportion, this clonotype is hyperexpanded. This sequence joins TRBV6-1 and TRBJ2-3, with D unresolved. This CDR3 has 12 residues. Germline values: CDR1 MNHNS, CDR2 SASEGT. The V and J ends lost 0 bases and 2 bases respectively, with 0 bases between them. CDR3 sequence: CASSEATDTQYF. The CDR3 DNA reads TGTGCCAGCAGTGAAGCCACAGATACGCAGTATTTT.

This clonotype is labeled medium-sized. The chain recombines TRBV11-2 with TRBJ2-1; 7 bases line up with TRBD2. The length of the CDR3 is 16 residues. The V gene's germline CDR1 is SGHAT and CDR2 FQNNGV. The ends lost 1 base at V and 1 base at J; junction bases unmatched: 4. CDR3 in amino acids: CASSLVAGVSYNEQFF. CDR3 nucleotides: TGTGCCAGCAGCTTAGTTGCGGGAGTTTCCTACAATGAGCAGTTCTTC.

This clonotype was counted at least ten times. The genes are TRBV24-1 and TRBJ2-6; D is unclear. Germline V gives CDR1 KGHDR, CDR2 SFDVKD. Trimming pared 3 bases from V and 1 base from J, leaving 9 bases between. This CDR3 is built from 16 residues. The CDR3 DNA reads TGTGCCACCAGTGATACAACAAGGTCTGGGGCCAACGTCCTGACTTTC. Translated, it gives CATSDTTRSGANVLTF.

The chain has TRBV6-8 and TRBJ2-3, with D unclear. The CDR3 consists of 12 residues. The ends were cut back, 7 bases at V and 0 bases at J, with 5 bases in the middle. Germline V lookup: CDR1 MNHGY, CDR2 SAAAGT. The CDR3 protein is CASTGSTDTQYF. CDR3 DNA sequence: TGTGCCAGCACCGGAAGCACAGATACGCAGTATTTT.

This rearrangement joins TRBV6-1 to TRBJ2-3, with D tentatively TRBD1 (5 bases). Germline V gene data show CDR1 as MNHNS and CDR2 as SASEGT. Deletions cut 3 bases from V and 0 bases from J, with 10 bases between. This CDR3 has 15 residues. CDR3 nucleotide sequence: TGTGCCAGCAGTGACAGGGCCTTGAGCACAGATACGCAGTATTTT. Translation: CASSDRALSTDTQYF.

The chain is built from TRBV12-3 or TRBV12-4 and TRBJ2-2, with 10 bases that match TRBD2. The J segment lost 5 bases and the V segment lost 0 bases, leaving 9 bases of the junction unmatched. The CDR3 is made up of 18 amino acids. This CDR3 is CASSLALVAGGTTGELFF. CDR3 nucleotide sequence: TGTGCCAGCAGTTTAGCGCTAGTAGCGGGAGGAACGACCGGGGAGCTGTTTTTT.

This clonotype is labeled medium-sized. The chain uses TRBV7-3 and TRBJ2-7; D uncertain. Trimming stripped 2 bases from V and 4 bases from J, with 9 bases between. This CDR3 comprises 13 residues. Germline values: CDR1 SGHTA, CDR2 FQGTGA. The CDR3: CASSLGVEYEQYF. The CDR3 DNA follows: TGTGCCAGCAGCTTAGGGGTAGAGTACGAGCAGTACTTC.

The genes are TRBV7-4 and TRBJ2-3; 10 bases line up with TRBD1. The better agreement between TRBJ2-7 and the DNA end casts doubt on the J call. The CDR3 extends over 15 amino acids. Per the germline V gene, CDR1 is SGHVT and CDR2 is SQSDAQ. As DNA, the CDR3 is TGTGCCAGCAGCCCTCGGGGACAGGGGTTAGACGAGCAGTACTTC. Its translation is CASSPRGQGLDEQYF.

This clonotype is medium-sized within its sample. J is TRBJ2-1 and V is TRBV11-3; 8 nucleotides match TRBD1. The V segment lost 5 bases and the J segment 1 base; nucleotides outside the gene matches: 4. Per germline, CDR1 SGHNT and CDR2 YENEEA. The CDR3 contains 15 residues. CDR3 in amino acids: CASSPRQGSYNEQFF. Here the CDR3 DNA reads TGTGCCAGCAGCCCCCGACAGGGGTCCTACAATGAGCAGTTCTTC.